Following are 14 T cell receptor beta chains from one sample sequenced in a study of graft-versus-host responses after intestinal transplantation. The assay was immunoSEQ multiplex PCR, and TCRdb's table has in-frame clones only and misses some. The data show almost 70,000 clones, roughly 92% seen once. Specimen: bone marrow, collected approximately 100 weeks after intestinal transplantation. Receptors were obtained from a human patient who received an intestinal transplant, so some T cells may come from the graft donor.

The chain joins TRBV6-1 to TRBJ2-3; the D is unclear. Trimming stripped 1 base from V and 5 bases from J, with 4 bases between. The CDR3 loop spans 12 amino acids. Germline CDR1 reads MNHNS; CDR2 reads SASEGT. For the CDR3, the DNA is TGTGCCAGCAGTGAAGTGGGAGATACGCAGTATTTT. Residues: CASSEVGDTQYF.

This clone was seen a single time. This chain connects TRBV28 to TRBJ2-1; perhaps TRBD2 as D (5 bases). The CDR3 loop spans 13 amino acids. Germline values: CDR1 MDHEN, CDR2 SYDVKM. V was cut by 5 bases and J by 4 bases, with 9 bases left in between. DNA for the CDR3: TGTGCCAGCAGTAAGACGGGGTACAATGAGCAGTTCTTC. It is translated as CASSKTGYNEQFF.

V and J are TRBV4-1 and TRBJ2-2; maybe TRBD1 (5 bases). The V end was cut by 3 bases, the J end by 3 bases, with 8 bases between. The CDR3 sequence is 14 residues long. Germline CDR1 MGHRA, CDR2 YSYEKL. For the CDR3, the DNA is TGCGCCAGCAGCCATAAAGGGGACACCGGGGAGCTGTTTTTT. This translates into CASSHKGDTGELFF.

The V gene is TRBV18, the J gene TRBJ2-3; D gene ambiguous. V shed 4 bases and J shed 4 bases, with 6 bases lying between them. Per germline, CDR1 KGHSH and CDR2 LQKENI. The CDR3 length is 12 residues. The DNA of the CDR3 is TGTGCCAGCTCACTAGCACCAGATACGCAGTATTTT. It translates to CASSLAPDTQYF.

The CDR3 loop is CASRGLSYEQYF. The CDR3 DNA follows: TGTGCCAGCAGGGGACTCTCCTACGAGCAGTACTTC. The chain couples TRBV27 to TRBJ2-7; D perhaps matches TRBD2 (6 bases). Germline V gene lookup returns CDR1 MNHEY and CDR2 SMNVEV (reference sequence). This CDR3 contains 12 residues. Trimming shortened V by 6 bases and J by 0 bases, and 6 bases separated the two germline ends.

V is TRBV7-6 and J is TRBJ1-1; D is ambiguous. CDR3 length: 13 amino acids. The germline V gene has CDR1 SGHVS and CDR2 FNYEAQ. Trimming pared 6 bases from V and 6 bases from J, leaving 14 bases between. DNA of the CDR3: TGTGCCAGCAGGGGAGACCCCGCCGCTGAAGCTTTCTTT. It specifies CASRGDPAAEAFF.

The V call is TRBV5-1, the J call TRBJ2-7; tentatively, D is TRBD2 (5 bases). V was pared by 5 bases and J by 5 bases, with 17 bases between. This CDR3 spans 14 amino acids. From germline, CDR1 is SGHRS and CDR2 YFSETQ. The CDR3: CASSPQGLPDEQYF. The DNA of the CDR3 is TGCGCCAGCAGTCCCCAAGGACTCCCTGACGAGCAGTACTTC.

V is TRBV5-1 and J is TRBJ1-2; D remains unclear. The CDR3 extends over 18 amino acids. The germline V gene encodes CDR1 SGHRS and CDR2 YFSETQ. V lost 0 bases to trimming and J lost 2 bases, with 20 bases between them. CDR3 sequence reads: CASSLDRGSHLQNYGYTF. CDR3 bases: TGCGCCAGCAGCTTGGACCGGGGATCCCACCTCCAAAACTATGGCTACACCTTC.

The V call is TRBV6-5, the J call TRBJ2-3; D possibly corresponds to TRBD1 (6 bases). The germline CDR1 and CDR2 sequences are MNHEY and SVGAGI. The V end was cut by 10 bases, the J end by 6 bases, with 20 bases between. The CDR3 spans 14 residues. CDR3 protein: CATCVFLGADTQYF. DNA of the CDR3: TGTGCCACTTGTGTTTTTTTGGGGGCGGATACGCAGTATTTT.

The gene calls are TRBV6-5 and TRBJ2-5; D not resolved. V lost 2 bases, J lost 6 bases, and 19 bases lay in between. The CDR3 covers 16 residues. Germline-derived CDR1 and CDR2 are MNHEY and SVGAGI. The CDR3 loop is CASSYDLATGRQTQYF. In nucleotides, the CDR3 is TGTGCCAGCAGTTACGACCTGGCTACGGGTCGGCAGACCCAGTACTTC.

The chain carries TRBV6-5 and TRBJ2-7; D is ambiguous. Germline V gene lookup returns CDR1 MNHEY and CDR2 SVGAGI. V lost 0 bases to trimming and J lost 6 bases, with 6 bases between them. The CDR3 is 12 amino acids. The DNA for the CDR3 is TGTGCCAGCAGTTACTCAGAGCGCGAGCAGTACTTC. Residues: CASSYSEREQYF.

J is TRBJ2-1 and V is TRBV5-1; 8 nucleotides match TRBD1. Trimming at V came to 4 bases and at J to 7 bases, leaving 19 bases not matched to a gene. CDR1 and CDR2 from the germline V gene are SGHRS and YFSETQ. CDR3 length: 18 residues. The CDR3, as DNA: TGCGCCAGCAGCCCACTACCGGGACAGGTAGTAGGGTGGAATGAGCAGTTCTTC. Protein: CASSPLPGQVVGWNEQFF.

This chain uses TRBV9 with TRBJ2-3; D possibly corresponds to TRBD2 (5 bases). V lost 2 bases to trimming and J lost 0 bases, with 10 bases between them. Per the germline V gene, CDR1 is SGDLS and CDR2 is YYNGEE. CDR3 size: 15 residues. The CDR3 bases are TGTGCCAGCAGCGTGGGTGAGGGCAGCACAGATACGCAGTATTTT. It is translated as CASSVGEGSTDTQYF.

V and J are TRBV18 and TRBJ1-5, with TRBD1 identical over 7 bases. CDR1 is KGHSH and CDR2 is LQKENI in the germline V gene. V lost 5 bases and J lost 5; bases outside the gene matches: 9. This CDR3 is built from 15 residues. The CDR3 nucleotides read TGTGCCAGCTCAGAAACCGGGACAGCCGATCAGCCCCAGCATTTT. This translates into CASSETGTADQPQHF.